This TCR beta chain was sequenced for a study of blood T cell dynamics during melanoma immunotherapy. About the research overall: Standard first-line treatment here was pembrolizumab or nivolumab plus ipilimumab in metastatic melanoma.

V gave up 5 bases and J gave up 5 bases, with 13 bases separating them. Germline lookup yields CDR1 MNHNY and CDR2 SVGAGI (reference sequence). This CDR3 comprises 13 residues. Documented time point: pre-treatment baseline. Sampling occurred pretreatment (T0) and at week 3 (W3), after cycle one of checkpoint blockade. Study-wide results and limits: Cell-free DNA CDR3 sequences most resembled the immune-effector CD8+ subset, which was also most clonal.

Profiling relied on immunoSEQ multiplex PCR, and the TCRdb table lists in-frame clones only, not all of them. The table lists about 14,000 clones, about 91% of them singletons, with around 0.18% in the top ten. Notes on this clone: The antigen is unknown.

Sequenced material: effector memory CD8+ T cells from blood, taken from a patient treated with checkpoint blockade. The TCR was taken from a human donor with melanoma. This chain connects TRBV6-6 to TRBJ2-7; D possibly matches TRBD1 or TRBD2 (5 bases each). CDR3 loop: CASSTRVSDEQYF. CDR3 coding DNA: TGTGCCAGCAGTACCAGGGTTAGCGACGAGCAGTACTTC.